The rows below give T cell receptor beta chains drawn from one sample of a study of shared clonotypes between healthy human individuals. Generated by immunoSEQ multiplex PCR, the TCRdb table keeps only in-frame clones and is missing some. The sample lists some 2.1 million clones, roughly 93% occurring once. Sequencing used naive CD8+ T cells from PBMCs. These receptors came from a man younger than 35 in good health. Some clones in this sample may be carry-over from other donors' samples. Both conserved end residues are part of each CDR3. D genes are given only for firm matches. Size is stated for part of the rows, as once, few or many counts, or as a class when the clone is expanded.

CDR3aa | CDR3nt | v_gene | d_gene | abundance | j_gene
CASSYSLRQQAFF | TGTGCCAGCAGTTATTCTCTTCGACAGCAGGCTTTCTTT | TRBV6-5 | NA | NA | TRBJ1-1
CASTSPGGSYEQYF | TGTGCCAGCACCTCGCCCGGGGGATCCTACGAGCAGTACTTC | TRBV27 | NA | NA | TRBJ2-7
CASSLSPFPLGGYTF | TGTGCCAGCAGTTTATCCCCGTTTCCGCTGGGAGGCTACACCTTC | TRBV27 | NA | NA | TRBJ1-2
CASSFNRGTGGMYEQYF | TGTGCCAGCAGCTTTAACCGCGGGACAGGGGGTATGTACGAGCAGTACTTC | TRBV7-2 | TRBD1 | NA | TRBJ2-7
CASSWRGQMNTEAFF | TGTGCCAGCAGCTGGAGAGGACAGATGAACACTGAAGCTTTCTTT | TRBV5-5 | NA | NA | TRBJ1-1
CASSQAKYGNYGYTF | TGTGCCAGCAGCCAGGCAAAATATGGGAACTATGGCTACACCTTC | TRBV4-2 | NA | NA | TRBJ1-2
CASSLGPVPYEQYF | TGCGCCAGCAGCTTGGGACCGGTTCCCTACGAGCAGTACTTC | TRBV5-1 | NA | NA | TRBJ2-7
CAISEIGLSGPDTQYF | TGTGCCATCAGTGAAATCGGCCTTTCTGGGCCAGATACGCAGTATTTT | TRBV10-3 | NA | NA | TRBJ2-3
CASSLRATGVTYNEQFF | TGTGCCAGCAGTTTAAGGGCCACGGGAGTCACCTACAATGAGCAGTTCTTC | TRBV28 | NA | NA | TRBJ2-1
CASTEDSGNTIYF | TGCGCCAGCACAGAGGACTCTGGAAACACCATATATTTT | TRBV10-2 | NA | NA | TRBJ1-3
CASRTLAGVNEQFF | TGTGCCAGCAGGACACTAGCGGGAGTTAATGAGCAGTTCTTC | TRBV27 | TRBD2 | NA | TRBJ2-1
CASSYSGGSGANVLTF | TGTGCCAGCAGTTACTCAGGGGGATCTGGGGCCAACGTCCTGACTTTC | TRBV6-5 | NA | NA | TRBJ2-6
CASSEGQGNTDTQYF | TGTGCCAGCAGCGAGGGGCAGGGAAACACAGATACGCAGTATTTT | TRBV9 | NA | NA | TRBJ2-3
CASSGGQLNTEAFF | TGTGCCAGCAGCGGCGGACAGCTGAACACTGAAGCTTTCTTT | TRBV9 | NA | NA | TRBJ1-1
CASSYRDRGNTIYF | TGTGCCAGCAGTTATCGCGACAGGGGAAACACCATATATTTT | TRBV6-9 | NA | NA | TRBJ1-3
CASSFGRGEQFF | TGTGCCAGCAGCTTTGGGAGGGGTGAGCAGTTCTTC | TRBV11-2 | TRBD2 | NA | TRBJ2-1
CASSYARKNTGELFF | TGTGCCAGCAGTTACGCCAGGAAGAACACCGGGGAGCTGTTTTTT | TRBV6-5 | NA | NA | TRBJ2-2
CASSEARRGLTDTQYF | TGTGCCAGCAGTGAAGCGCGGCGAGGACTCACAGATACGCAGTATTTT | TRBV2 | NA | NA | TRBJ2-3
CAWSPRTTEAFF | TGTGCCTGGAGTCCGCGTACCACTGAAGCTTTCTTT | TRBV30 | NA | NA | TRBJ1-1
CASSIGVTEAFF | TGTGCCAGTAGTATCGGGGTTACTGAAGCTTTCTTT | TRBV19 | NA | NA | TRBJ1-1
CASSYGGRYNEQFF | TGTGCCAGCAGTTACGGGGGGAGGTACAATGAGCAGTTCTTC | TRBV6-5 | NA | NA | TRBJ2-1
CSAPGGLPSSYNEQFF | TGCAGCGCCCCAGGGGGACTACCGAGCTCCTACAATGAGCAGTTCTTC | TRBV29-1 | NA | NA | TRBJ2-1
CASEWGSVDTGELFF | TGTGCCAGTGAGTGGGGTAGCGTGGACACCGGGGAGCTGTTTTTT | TRBV2 | NA | once | TRBJ2-2
CASRDRGHEKLFF | TGTGCCAGCCGAGACAGGGGGCATGAAAAACTGTTTTTT | TRBV5-8 | TRBD1 | NA | TRBJ1-4
CASSQEVLAGDNEQFF | TGCGCCAGCAGCCAAGAGGTACTAGCGGGTGACAATGAGCAGTTCTTC | TRBV4-3 | TRBD2 | NA | TRBJ2-1
CSVERTATTWVGNTIYF | TGCAGCGTTGAAAGAACGGCCACCACCTGGGTTGGAAACACCATATATTTT | TRBV29-1 | NA | NA | TRBJ1-3
CSVRTASTEAFF | TGCAGCGTTCGGACAGCCAGCACTGAAGCTTTCTTT | TRBV29-1 | NA | few | TRBJ1-1
CASQTGWYEAFF | TGTGCCAGCCAGACAGGGTGGTATGAAGCTTTCTTT | TRBV27 | TRBD1 | NA | TRBJ1-1
CAISELANEQFF | TGTGCCATCAGTGAACTAGCTAATGAGCAGTTCTTC | TRBV10-3 | NA | NA | TRBJ2-1
CASSVGRSDTQYF | TGTGCCAGCAGCGTTGGTAGGTCAGATACGCAGTATTTT | TRBV5-6 | NA | NA | TRBJ2-3
CASSPGLAEGTYEQYF | TGTGCCAGCAGCCCTGGACTAGCGGAGGGGACCTACGAGCAGTACTTC | TRBV7-3 | TRBD2 | few | TRBJ2-7
CASSLWGGTLGTQYF | TGTGCCAGCAGTTTATGGGGCGGGACACTGGGGACCCAGTACTTC | TRBV28 | NA | NA | TRBJ2-5
CASSVTPASAYEQYF | TGTGCCAGCAGCGTAACCCCCGCAAGCGCCTACGAGCAGTACTTC | TRBV9 | NA | once | TRBJ2-7
CASSLGRLAGGPSVWEQFF | TGCGCCAGCAGCTTGGGTCGGCTAGCGGGAGGGCCCTCGGTTTGGGAGCAGTTCTTC | TRBV5-1 | TRBD2 | NA | TRBJ2-1
CASRSPGGYEQYF | TGTGCCAGCAGGTCCCCGGGGGGTTACGAGCAGTACTTC | TRBV2 | TRBD2 | NA | TRBJ2-7
CASSLMFYEQYF | TGTGCCAGCAGCTTAATGTTCTACGAGCAGTACTTC | TRBV7-9 | NA | NA | TRBJ2-7
CASSLVRSLYNEQFF | TGTGCCAGCAGCTTAGTGAGGAGCCTTTACAATGAGCAGTTCTTC | TRBV11-2 | NA | NA | TRBJ2-1
CASSKGGTSGRRGDEQYF | TGTGCCAGCAGCAAAGGGGGCACTAGCGGGAGGCGTGGGGACGAGCAGTACTTC | TRBV21-1 | NA | NA | TRBJ2-7
CASSALTGFSTDTQYF | TGTGCCAGCAGCGCCTTAACAGGGTTCAGCACAGATACGCAGTATTTT | TRBV9 | NA | NA | TRBJ2-3
CASRLAGELFF | TGTGCCAGCCGATTAGCCGGGGAGCTGTTTTTT | TRBV6-5 | NA | once | TRBJ2-2
CASGASSSYEQYF | TGTGCCAGCGGTGCCTCGAGCTCCTACGAGCAGTACTTC | TRBV7-9 | NA | NA | TRBJ2-7
CASSQDRIRGTYTEAFF | TGCGCCAGCAGCCAAGATCGTATTCGGGGGACTTACACTGAAGCTTTCTTT | TRBV4-1 | NA | NA | TRBJ1-1
CASSVWLAGVNEQFF | TGTGCCAGCAGCGTGTGGCTAGCGGGGGTCAATGAGCAGTTCTTC | TRBV9 | TRBD2 | NA | TRBJ2-1
CASGGWGTYGYTF | TGTGCCAGCGGGGGTTGGGGGACCTATGGCTACACCTTC | TRBV27 | NA | NA | TRBJ1-2
CASSPRGTDYGYTF | TGTGCCAGCAGCCCTAGGGGGACAGACTATGGCTACACCTTC | TRBV27 | TRBD1 | NA | TRBJ1-2
CASSYSKTSAYEQYF | TGTGCCAGCAGTTACTCGAAGACTAGCGCCTACGAGCAGTACTTC | TRBV6-5 | TRBD2 | few | TRBJ2-7
CASSGGQDNEQFF | TGTGCCAGCAGTGGGGGACAGGACAATGAGCAGTTCTTC | TRBV27 | TRBD1 | NA | TRBJ2-1
CASSLGISNQPQHF | TGTGCCAGCAGCTTAGGGATTAGCAATCAGCCCCAGCATTTT | TRBV7-9 | NA | few | TRBJ1-5
CASSLSGQGWGYTF | TGTGCCAGCAGTTTATCCGGACAGGGTTGGGGCTACACCTTC | TRBV28 | TRBD1 | NA | TRBJ1-2
CASSLEREGLEQFF | TGTGCCAGCAGCTTAGAGCGGGAGGGCCTTGAGCAGTTCTTC | TRBV7-9 | TRBD2 | once | TRBJ2-1
CASSTRQVQETQYF | TGTGCCAGCAGCACCCGACAGGTCCAAGAGACCCAGTACTTC | TRBV13 | NA | NA | TRBJ2-5
CASSGTSSPHGYTF | TGTGCCAGCAGCGGAACCAGCAGTCCCCATGGCTACACCTTC | TRBV9 | NA | NA | TRBJ1-2
CASSLARTSPLQETQYF | TGTGCCAGCAGCTTAGCGCGGACCTCCCCCCTCCAAGAGACCCAGTACTTC | TRBV7-6 | NA | once | TRBJ2-5